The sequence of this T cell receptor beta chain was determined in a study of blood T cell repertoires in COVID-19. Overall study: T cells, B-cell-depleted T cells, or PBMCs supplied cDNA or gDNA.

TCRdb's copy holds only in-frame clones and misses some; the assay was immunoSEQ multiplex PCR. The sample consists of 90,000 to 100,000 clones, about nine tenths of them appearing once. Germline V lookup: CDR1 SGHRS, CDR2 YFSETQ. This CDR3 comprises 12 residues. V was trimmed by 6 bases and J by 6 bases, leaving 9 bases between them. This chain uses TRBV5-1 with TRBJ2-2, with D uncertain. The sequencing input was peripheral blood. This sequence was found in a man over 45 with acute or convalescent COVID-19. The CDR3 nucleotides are TGCGCCAGCATCGGAGAATCCGGGGAGCTGTTTTTT. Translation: CASIGESGELFF.